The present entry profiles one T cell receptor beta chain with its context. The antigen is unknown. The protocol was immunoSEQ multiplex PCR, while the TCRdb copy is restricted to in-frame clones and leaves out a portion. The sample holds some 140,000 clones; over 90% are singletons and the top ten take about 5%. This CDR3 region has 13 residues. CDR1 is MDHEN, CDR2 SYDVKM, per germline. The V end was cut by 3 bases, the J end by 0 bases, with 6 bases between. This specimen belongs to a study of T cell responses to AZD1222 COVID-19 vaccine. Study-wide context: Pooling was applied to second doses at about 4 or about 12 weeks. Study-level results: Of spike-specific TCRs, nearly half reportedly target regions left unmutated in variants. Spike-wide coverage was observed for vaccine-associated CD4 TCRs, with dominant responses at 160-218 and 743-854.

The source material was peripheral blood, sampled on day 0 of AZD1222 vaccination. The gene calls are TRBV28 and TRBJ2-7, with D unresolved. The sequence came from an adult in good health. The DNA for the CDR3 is TGTGCCAGCAGTTTCGCCCTCTCCTACGAGCAGTACTTC. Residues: CASSFALSYEQYF.